The rows below give T cell receptor beta chains drawn from one sample of a study of CD8+CD57+ T cells in acquired aplastic anemia. TCRdb recomputed calls from the reads with MiXCR, one row per CDR3 protein. The sample holds some 200,000 distinct CDR3 sequences, less than 60% seen once. The material sequenced was sorted CD4+, CD8+, or CD8+CD57+ T cells (not recorded which) from PBMCs. These receptors originate from a human donor with aplastic anemia. Both conserved end residues are part of each CDR3. The D gene is left open where the match is weak. Size is stated for part of the rows, as once, few or many counts, or as a class when the clone is expanded.

j_call: TRBJ1-2
v_call: TRBV24-1
d_call: TRBD1
clone_size: -
cdr3_aa: CATSDLRRTGEGYTF
cdr3_nt: TGTGCCACCAGTGATTTGAGACGGACAGGGGAGGGCTACACCTTC

j_call: TRBJ2-7
v_call: TRBV20-1
d_call: TRBD1
clone_size: many
cdr3_aa: CSASAGGEQYF
cdr3_nt: TGCAGTGCTAGTGCAGGGGGCGAGCAGTACTTC

j_call: TRBJ2-5
v_call: TRBV4-1
d_call: TRBD1
clone_size: many
cdr3_aa: CASSPWDRGQETQYF
cdr3_nt: TGCGCCAGCAGCCCCTGGGACAGGGGGCAAGAGACCCAGTACTTC

j_call: TRBJ2-1
v_call: TRBV12-3/TRBV12-4
d_call: TRBD1
clone_size: many
cdr3_aa: CASSVTGNTNEQFF
cdr3_nt: TGTGCCAGCAGTGTGACAGGGAATACGAATGAGCAGTTCTTC

j_call: TRBJ1-1
v_call: TRBV12-5
d_call: -
clone_size: many
cdr3_aa: CASGLDSYPEAFF
cdr3_nt: TGTGCTAGTGGTTTAGACAGTTACCCTGAAGCTTTCTTT

j_call: TRBJ1-5
v_call: TRBV7-2
d_call: -
clone_size: -
cdr3_aa: CASSLGTQHF
cdr3_nt: TGTGCCAGCAGCTTGGGGACTCAGCATTTT

j_call: TRBJ1-1
v_call: TRBV5-1
d_call: -
clone_size: many
cdr3_aa: CASSRTGYAEAFF
cdr3_nt: TGCGCCAGCAGTCGTACAGGGTACGCTGAAGCTTTCTTT

j_call: TRBJ2-6
v_call: TRBV11-1
d_call: -
clone_size: -
cdr3_aa: CASSLLKGAGANVLTF
cdr3_nt: TGTGCCAGCAGCTTGCTAAAAGGGGCCGGGGCCAACGTCCTGACTTTC

j_call: TRBJ2-3
v_call: TRBV7-3
d_call: TRBD1
clone_size: once
cdr3_aa: CASSGGQGTKTDTQYF
cdr3_nt: TGTGCCAGCAGCGGAGGACAGGGCACGAAAACAGATACGCAGTATTTT

j_call: TRBJ2-7
v_call: TRBV19
d_call: TRBD1
clone_size: once
cdr3_aa: CASSWRGQGAYEQYF
cdr3_nt: TGCGCCAGCAGCTGGAGGGGACAGGGGGCATACGAGCAGTACTTC

j_call: TRBJ1-2
v_call: TRBV7-9
d_call: -
clone_size: few
cdr3_aa: CASRSTGPGYTF
cdr3_nt: TGTGCCAGTCGATCCACAGGGCCTGGCTACACCTTC

j_call: TRBJ2-1
v_call: TRBV7-3
d_call: TRBD1
clone_size: -
cdr3_aa: CASSLSGDRAMNQFF
cdr3_nt: TGTGCCAGCAGCCTGAGTGGGGACAGGGCCATGAATCAGTTCTTC

j_call: TRBJ1-2
v_call: TRBV19
d_call: TRBD1
clone_size: many
cdr3_aa: CASSIQTGVYGYTF
cdr3_nt: TGTGCCAGTAGTATCCAGACAGGGGTCTATGGCTACACCTTC

j_call: TRBJ1-2
v_call: TRBV29-1
d_call: TRBD1
clone_size: -
cdr3_aa: CSVEYRGLHYGYTF
cdr3_nt: TGCAGCGTTGAATACAGGGGGCTTCACTATGGCTACACCTTC

j_call: TRBJ2-2
v_call: TRBV6-5
d_call: -
clone_size: -
cdr3_aa: CASSYSMGRGNTGELFF
cdr3_nt: TGTGCCAGCAGTTACTCGATGGGCAGGGGGAACACCGGGGAGCTGTTTTTT

j_call: TRBJ2-7
v_call: TRBV2
d_call: -
clone_size: once
cdr3_aa: CASGLNGLYEQYF
cdr3_nt: TGTGCCTCGGGACTGAATGGACTATACGAGCAGTACTTC

j_call: TRBJ2-3
v_call: TRBV20-1
d_call: TRBD2
clone_size: many
cdr3_aa: CSASNPSGDTDTQYF
cdr3_nt: TGCAGTGCTAGCAACCCTAGCGGCGACACAGATACGCAGTATTTT

j_call: TRBJ1-2
v_call: TRBV12-3/TRBV12-4
d_call: TRBD1
clone_size: many
cdr3_aa: CASSLTDRGPMGYTF
cdr3_nt: TGTGCCAGCAGTTTAACGGACAGGGGACCTATGGGCTACACCTTC

j_call: TRBJ2-1
v_call: TRBV12-3/TRBV12-4
d_call: -
clone_size: once
cdr3_aa: CASSSSGINEQFF
cdr3_nt: TGTGCCAGCAGTTCTTCCGGGATCAATGAGCAGTTCTTC

j_call: TRBJ2-7
v_call: TRBV2
d_call: -
clone_size: few
cdr3_aa: CASSPRTEGYEQYF
cdr3_nt: TGTGCCAGCAGCCCCCGGACAGAAGGATACGAGCAGTACTTC

j_call: TRBJ2-4
v_call: TRBV5-4
d_call: -
clone_size: -
cdr3_aa: CASSLPRAGGNIQYF
cdr3_nt: TGTGCCAGCAGCTTACCGAGGGCTGGCGGAAACATTCAGTACTTC

j_call: TRBJ2-4
v_call: TRBV20-1
d_call: -
clone_size: -
cdr3_aa: CSTAAGQLKNIQYF
cdr3_nt: TGCAGTACCGCAGCGGGACAACTAAAAAACATTCAGTACTTC

j_call: TRBJ2-1
v_call: TRBV10-1
d_call: TRBD2
clone_size: many
cdr3_aa: CASSGTSGARSYNEQFF
cdr3_nt: TGCGCCAGCAGTGGGACTAGCGGAGCCCGCTCCTACAATGAGCAGTTCTTC

j_call: TRBJ1-6
v_call: TRBV5-4
d_call: TRBD1
clone_size: -
cdr3_aa: CASSLRDRQGRVNPPLHF
cdr3_nt: TGTGCCAGCAGCTTACGTGACCGACAGGGGCGCGTAAATCCACCCCTCCACTTT

j_call: TRBJ2-7
v_call: TRBV2
d_call: -
clone_size: many
cdr3_aa: CASRYRDIEYEQYF
cdr3_nt: TGTGCCAGCAGGTACCGGGACATTGAATACGAGCAGTACTTC

j_call: TRBJ1-2
v_call: TRBV10-3
d_call: -
clone_size: -
cdr3_aa: CATRPTSGHNESRYGYTF
cdr3_nt: TGTGCCACCCGACCGACTAGCGGGCACAATGAGTCCCGCTATGGCTACACCTTC

j_call: TRBJ2-5
v_call: TRBV12-3/TRBV12-4
d_call: TRBD1
clone_size: -
cdr3_aa: CASSLASLGQGGETQYF
cdr3_nt: TGTGCCAGCAGTTTAGCGTCTTTGGGACAGGGAGGAGAGACCCAGTACTTC

j_call: TRBJ2-2
v_call: TRBV11-2
d_call: -
clone_size: many
cdr3_aa: CASSFGRDTGELFF
cdr3_nt: TGTGCCAGCAGCTTTGGACGGGACACCGGGGAGCTGTTTTTT

j_call: TRBJ1-1
v_call: TRBV20-1
d_call: -
clone_size: many
cdr3_aa: CSAPGDGGEAFF
cdr3_nt: TGCAGTGCGCCTGGTGATGGAGGTGAAGCTTTCTTT

j_call: TRBJ2-1
v_call: TRBV11-3
d_call: -
clone_size: many
cdr3_aa: CASGLLLEQFF
cdr3_nt: TGTGCCAGCGGCCTTCTTCTTGAGCAGTTCTTC

j_call: TRBJ1-2
v_call: TRBV4-3
d_call: -
clone_size: many
cdr3_aa: CASSQESRDYGYTF
cdr3_nt: TGCGCCAGCAGCCAAGAGTCCAGGGACTATGGCTACACCTTC

j_call: TRBJ2-7
v_call: TRBV2
d_call: TRBD1
clone_size: -
cdr3_aa: CASSVTGAKEQYF
cdr3_nt: TGTGCCAGCAGTGTGACAGGGGCGAAGGAGCAGTACTTC

j_call: TRBJ1-2
v_call: TRBV24-1
d_call: TRBD1
clone_size: few
cdr3_aa: CATSDRTGVNYGYTF
cdr3_nt: TGTGCCACCAGTGACAGAACAGGGGTTAACTATGGCTACACCTTC

j_call: TRBJ2-1
v_call: TRBV7-3
d_call: -
clone_size: -
cdr3_aa: CASSPRLYNEQFF
cdr3_nt: TGTGCCAGCAGCCCCCGACTATACAATGAGCAGTTCTTC

j_call: TRBJ1-1
v_call: TRBV7-2
d_call: TRBD1
clone_size: -
cdr3_aa: CASSPREGAAEAFF
cdr3_nt: TGTGCCAGCAGCCCCCGGGAGGGGGCGGCTGAAGCTTTCTTT

j_call: TRBJ2-1
v_call: TRBV20-1
d_call: -
clone_size: -
cdr3_aa: CSASGRSYNEQFF
cdr3_nt: TGCAGTGCTAGCGGGAGAAGCTACAATGAGCAGTTCTTC

j_call: TRBJ2-5
v_call: TRBV6-6
d_call: TRBD1
clone_size: many
cdr3_aa: CASRPDRAWETQYF
cdr3_nt: TGTGCCAGCAGACCCGACAGGGCCTGGGAGACCCAGTACTTC

j_call: TRBJ2-3
v_call: TRBV2
d_call: TRBD2
clone_size: -
cdr3_aa: CASSVVGGMDTQYF
cdr3_nt: TGTGCCAGCAGTGTAGTGGGGGGGATGGATACACAGTATTTT

j_call: TRBJ2-1
v_call: TRBV25-1
d_call: TRBD2
clone_size: -
cdr3_aa: CASSAPAGVKDEQFF
cdr3_nt: TGTGCCAGCAGTGCTCCAGCGGGAGTCAAGGATGAGCAGTTCTTC

j_call: TRBJ2-7
v_call: TRBV15
d_call: TRBD1
clone_size: -
cdr3_aa: CATSGRQGRAEQYF
cdr3_nt: TGTGCCACCAGCGGGAGACAGGGTCGAGCCGAGCAGTACTTC

j_call: TRBJ1-6
v_call: TRBV7-2
d_call: -
clone_size: few
cdr3_aa: CASSLGTVGHLHF
cdr3_nt: TGTGCCAGCAGCTTAGGGACGGTCGGGCACCTCCACTTT

j_call: TRBJ1-1
v_call: TRBV9
d_call: -
clone_size: -
cdr3_aa: CASSEASTEAFF
cdr3_nt: TGTGCCAGCAGCGAGGCCAGCACTGAAGCTTTCTTT

j_call: TRBJ1-1
v_call: TRBV15
d_call: TRBD1
clone_size: -
cdr3_aa: CATSRDMGQGYTEAFF
cdr3_nt: TGTGCCACCAGCAGAGATATGGGACAGGGGTACACTGAAGCTTTCTTT

j_call: TRBJ2-5
v_call: TRBV12-3/TRBV12-4
d_call: TRBD2
clone_size: many
cdr3_aa: CASRPLAGAGQETQYF
cdr3_nt: TGTGCCAGCAGACCTCTAGCGGGAGCCGGCCAAGAGACCCAGTACTTC

j_call: TRBJ2-7
v_call: TRBV30
d_call: TRBD1
clone_size: few
cdr3_aa: CAWGHRWTGFTYEQYF
cdr3_nt: TGTGCCTGGGGCCACCGGTGGACAGGGTTTACCTACGAGCAGTACTTC

j_call: TRBJ2-7
v_call: TRBV7-9
d_call: -
clone_size: -
cdr3_aa: CASSYRQDYEQYF
cdr3_nt: TGTGCCAGCAGTTACCGACAGGATTACGAGCAGTACTTC

j_call: TRBJ1-1
v_call: TRBV7-2
d_call: TRBD1
clone_size: -
cdr3_aa: CATRGRYTEAFF
cdr3_nt: TGTGCCACCAGGGGGCGATACACTGAAGCTTTCTTT

j_call: TRBJ1-2
v_call: TRBV10-3
d_call: TRBD1
clone_size: -
cdr3_aa: CAISERDRDYGYTF
cdr3_nt: TGTGCCATCAGTGAGAGGGACAGAGACTATGGCTACACCTTC

j_call: TRBJ1-1
v_call: TRBV20-1
d_call: -
clone_size: -
cdr3_aa: CSAMADSNTEAFF
cdr3_nt: TGCAGTGCTATGGCAGACAGCAACACTGAAGCTTTCTTT

j_call: TRBJ1-1
v_call: TRBV6-1
d_call: -
clone_size: -
cdr3_aa: CASSVNPGLNTEAFF
cdr3_nt: TGTGCCAGCAGCGTAAATCCGGGTCTGAACACTGAAGCTTTCTTT

j_call: TRBJ2-2
v_call: TRBV24-1
d_call: TRBD2
clone_size: -
cdr3_aa: CATSETGLAGANTGELSF
cdr3_nt: TGTGCCACCAGTGAAACCGGACTAGCGGGAGCGAACACCGGGGAGCTGTCTTTT

j_call: TRBJ1-5
v_call: TRBV12-3/TRBV12-4
d_call: TRBD1
clone_size: -
cdr3_aa: CASSLAQGAAHF
cdr3_nt: TGTGCCAGCAGTTTAGCGCAGGGGGCCGCGCATTTT